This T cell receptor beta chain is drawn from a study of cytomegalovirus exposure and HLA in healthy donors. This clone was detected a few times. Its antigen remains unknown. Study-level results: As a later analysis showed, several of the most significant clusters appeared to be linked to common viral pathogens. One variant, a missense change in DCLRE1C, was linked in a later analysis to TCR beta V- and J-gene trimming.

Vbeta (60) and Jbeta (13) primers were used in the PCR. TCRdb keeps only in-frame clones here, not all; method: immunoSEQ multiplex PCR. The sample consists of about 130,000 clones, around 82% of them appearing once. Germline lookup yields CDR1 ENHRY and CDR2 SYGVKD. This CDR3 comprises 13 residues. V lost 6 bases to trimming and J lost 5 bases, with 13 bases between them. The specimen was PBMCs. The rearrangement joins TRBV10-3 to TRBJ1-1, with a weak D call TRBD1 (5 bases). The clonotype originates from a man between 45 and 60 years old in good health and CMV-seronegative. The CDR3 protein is CAIRETALTEAFF. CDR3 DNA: TGTGCCATCAGGGAGACAGCCCTTACTGAAGCTTTCTTT.